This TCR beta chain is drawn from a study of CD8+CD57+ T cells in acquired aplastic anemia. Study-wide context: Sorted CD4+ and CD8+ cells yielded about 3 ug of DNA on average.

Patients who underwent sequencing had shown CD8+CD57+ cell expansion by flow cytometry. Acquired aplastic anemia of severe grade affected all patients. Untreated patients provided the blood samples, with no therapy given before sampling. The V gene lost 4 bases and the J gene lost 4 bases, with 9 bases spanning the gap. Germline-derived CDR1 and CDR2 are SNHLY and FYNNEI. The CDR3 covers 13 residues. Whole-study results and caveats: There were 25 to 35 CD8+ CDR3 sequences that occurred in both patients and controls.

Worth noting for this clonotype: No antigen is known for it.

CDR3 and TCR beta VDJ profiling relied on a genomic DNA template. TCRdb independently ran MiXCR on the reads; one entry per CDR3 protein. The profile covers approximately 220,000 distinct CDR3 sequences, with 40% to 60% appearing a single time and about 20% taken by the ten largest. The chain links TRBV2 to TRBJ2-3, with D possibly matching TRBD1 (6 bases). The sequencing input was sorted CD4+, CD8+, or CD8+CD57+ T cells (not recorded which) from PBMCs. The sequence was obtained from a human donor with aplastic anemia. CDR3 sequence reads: CASSADRPDTQYF. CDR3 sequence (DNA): TGTGCCAGCAGTGCGGACAGACCAGATACGCAGTATTTT.